This T cell receptor (beta chain) originates from a study of siplizumab effects on memory and regulatory T cells. Findings and caveats of the study: There appeared to be greater diversity in naive T cells than in memory cells, and naive T cells seemed major contributors to the alloresponse. Whether proliferating Tregs in siplizumab cultures suppress was not functionally confirmed. A mean of about 62% of mappable alloreactive CD4+ clones were Treg-derived with siplizumab, compared with about 30% in controls.

Clones were sequenced by immunoSEQ multiplex PCR, and TCRdb holds only the in-frame ones, with some missing. The data contain 45,000 to 60,000 clones, less than 90% of them seen just once; the ten biggest clones take up under 0.35%. V gave up 1 base and J gave up 1 base; unmatched junction bases: 6. Germline values: CDR1 SGHTS, CDR2 YDEGEE. The CDR3 is 16 amino acids. Concerning this clone itself: As yet, its antigen is unknown.

The V and J genes are TRBV5-8 and TRBJ2-7, with 9 bases matching TRBD1. Source material: naive CD8+ T cells sorted from blood. This receptor was identified in a human donor in good health. This CDR3 reads CASSLYGQGWSYEQYF. In DNA, the CDR3 is TGTGCCAGCAGCTTGTACGGACAGGGGTGGTCCTACGAGCAGTACTTC. Based on the CDR3 plus reference TRBV5-8 and TRBJ2-7, the full variable domain is EAGVTQSPTHLIKTRGQQATLRCSPISGHTSVYWYQQALGLGLQFLLWYDEGEERNRGNFPPRFSGRQFPNYSSELNVNALELEDSALYLCASSLYGQGWSYEQYFGPGTRLTVT.